This T cell receptor (beta chain) is drawn from a study of PD-1 blockade in classical Hodgkin lymphoma. Overall study context: Nivolumab dosed at 3 mg/kg went to patients intravenously every 2 weeks.

V was shortened by 5 bases and J by 2 bases, with 17 bases between the two germline ends. In germline, CDR1 is SGHTA, CDR2 FQGNSA. The CDR3 contains 16 residues. Repertoires were generated with immunoSEQ multiplex PCR, while TCRdb's copy carries only in-frame clones and drops some. This sample has about 23,000 clones, with 84% found just once. Whole-study findings and limits: CD4+ TCR diversity, unlike CD8+, climbed significantly by C4D1. Baseline diversity in complete responders resembled that of newly diagnosed patients.

Autologous stem cell transplantation was followed by relapse in every patient, and brentuximab vedotin exposure varied. Magnetic negative selection purified CD4+ T cells from thawed PBMCs. Concerning this clone: Its target is not known.

The TCR sequence derives from a human donor with classical Hodgkin lymphoma. Material: CD4+ T cells from blood, obtained at baseline. The rearrangement uses TRBV7-2 and TRBJ2-3; maybe TRBD1 (6 bases). CDR3 DNA sequence: TGTGCCAGCAGCGGGCGACTCGGGACAAACACAGATACGCAGTATTTT. Protein: CASSGRLGTNTDTQYF.